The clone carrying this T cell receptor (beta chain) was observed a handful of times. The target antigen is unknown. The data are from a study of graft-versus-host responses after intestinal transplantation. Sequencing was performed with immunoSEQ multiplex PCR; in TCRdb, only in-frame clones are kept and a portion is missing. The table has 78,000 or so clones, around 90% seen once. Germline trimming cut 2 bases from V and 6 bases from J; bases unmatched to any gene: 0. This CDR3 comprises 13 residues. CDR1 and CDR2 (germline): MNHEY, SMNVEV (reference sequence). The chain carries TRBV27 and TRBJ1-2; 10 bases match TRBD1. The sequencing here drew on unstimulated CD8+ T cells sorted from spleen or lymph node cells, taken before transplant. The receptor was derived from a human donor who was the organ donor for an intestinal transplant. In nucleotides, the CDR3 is TGTGCCAGCAGTTTAGGGACAGGGGATGGCTACACCTTC. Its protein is CASSLGTGDGYTF.